Shown below are 16 T cell receptor beta chains from a single sample sequenced in a study of blood T cell repertoires in COVID-19 (dated by TCRdb to about 2020). The library was made by the immunoSEQ multiplex PCR assay. This is the immuneACCESS table as TCRdb keeps it, with only in-frame sequences that have V and J called. A part of the clones is gone; compared with another copy, unresolved V genes explain less than half, and the rest is unexplained. This sample is represented by about 180,000 clones; less than 90% of them were singletons. The top ten clonotypes cover 1% to 1.5% of the sample. Input material: PBMCs or T cells enriched from blood (not recorded which). All receptors derive from a human donor with acute COVID-19. The donor label of this sample is uncertain.

The chain couples TRBV4-3 to TRBJ1-4, with D unclear. Germline V gene data show CDR1 as LGHNA and CDR2 as YSLEER. CDR3 length: 13 amino acids. Trimming cost V 1 base and J 4 bases, with 4 bases left between them. DNA for the CDR3: TGCGCCAGCAGCCAAGCCCTTAATGAAAAACTGTTTTTT. Encoded protein: CASSQALNEKLFF.

The chain is built from TRBV19 and TRBJ1-1; D remains ambiguous. V was shortened by 3 bases and J by 0 bases, with 2 bases between the two germline ends. The CDR3 totals 12 residues. From germline, CDR1 is LNHDA and CDR2 SQIVND (reference sequence). The CDR3 DNA is TGTGCCAGTAGTATCTTGAACACTGAAGCTTTCTTT. Protein sequence: CASSILNTEAFF.

This clone turned up a few times. This chain joins TRBV4-2 and TRBJ2-7; 11 bases line up with TRBD1. Per the germline V gene, CDR1 is LGHNA and CDR2 is YNFKEQ. The CDR3 is 15 residues long. Trimming cost V 0 bases and J 2 bases; bases outside gene matches: 0. CDR3: CASSQEGQGAYEQYF. The CDR3 nucleotides read TGTGCCAGCAGCCAAGAGGGACAGGGGGCCTACGAGCAGTACTTC.

V and J are TRBV2 and TRBJ2-2; tentative D call: TRBD1 (5 bases). This CDR3 is 15 amino acids long. Between the trimmed V and J ends, which lost 1 base and 5 bases, there was a span of 11 bases. Germline assignment: CDR1 SNHLY and CDR2 FYNNEI. The CDR3 bases are TGTGCCAGCAGTGAAGTGCCCAGGGCTACCGGGGAGCTGTTTTTT. Its translation is CASSEVPRATGELFF.

The chain carries TRBV5-5 and TRBJ2-5, with 14 positions matching TRBD2. The CDR3 runs to 17 residues. Trimming removed 0 bases from V and 0 bases from J; junction bases left unmatched: 1. Germline CDR1 and CDR2: SGHKS and YYEKEE (reference sequence). This CDR3 reads CASSLGLAGGYQETQYF. The CDR3 region has the DNA TGTGCCAGCAGCTTGGGACTAGCGGGGGGGTACCAAGAGACCCAGTACTTC.

The CDR3 protein is CSVGTTGGREKLFF. The CDR3 nucleotides read TGCAGCGTTGGGACCACAGGGGGACGAGAAAAACTGTTTTTT. This chain uses TRBV29-1 with TRBJ1-4, with 8 nucleotides matching TRBD1. Trimming cost V 4 bases and J 8 bases; bases outside gene matches: 9. Germline lookup yields CDR1 SQVTM and CDR2 ANQGSEA. The CDR3 has 14 residues.

The chain links TRBV7-2 to TRBJ2-5; the match to TRBD1 covers 10 bases. The CDR3 length is 14 residues. With V trimmed by 6 bases and J by 5 bases, 6 bases remained unmatched. Germline lookup yields CDR1 SGHTA and CDR2 FQGNSA. CDR3 protein: CASRQTGGGETQYF. The CDR3 nucleotides read TGTGCCAGCAGACAGACAGGGGGCGGCGAGACCCAGTACTTC.

This clone has just one count. The rearrangement links TRBV2 to TRBJ1-4; D is perhaps TRBD1 (6 bases). CDR1 and CDR2 (germline): SNHLY, FYNNEI. V lost 6 bases and J lost 3, with 14 bases in between. There are 15 residues in the CDR3. CDR3 amino acids: CASSSQGQSNEKLFF. The CDR3 DNA follows: TGTGCCAGCAGCTCCCAGGGGCAATCTAATGAAAAACTGTTTTTT.

This chain's CDR3 is CAWIKDTGTEAFF. The CDR3 DNA is TGTGCCTGGATTAAGGATACCGGGACTGAAGCTTTCTTT. J is TRBJ1-1 and V is TRBV30; D is ambiguous. The germline V and J ends were trimmed by 4 bases and 5 bases, with 14 bases remaining between them. The germline gives CDR1 GTSNPN, CDR2 SVGIG (reference sequence). The CDR3 has 13 residues.

The chain carries TRBV6-1 and TRBJ1-1; maybe TRBD1 (6 bases). This CDR3 is built from 13 residues. Germline-derived CDR1 and CDR2 are MNHNS and SASEGT. The ends were cut back, 11 bases at V and 0 bases at J, with 13 bases in the middle. CDR3 DNA sequence: TGTGCCGGGGGGGCAGGATTGAACACTGAAGCTTTCTTT. The encoded protein is CAGGAGLNTEAFF.

The CDR3 region has the DNA TGTGCCAGCAGTGAAGTTAGAGAGACTAACTATGGCTACACCTTC. Its translation: CASSEVRETNYGYTF. V usage is TRBV6-1 and J usage is TRBJ1-2; no definite D call. Trimming removed 1 base from V and 0 bases from J, with 9 bases in between. Germline V lookup: CDR1 MNHNS, CDR2 SASEGT. The CDR3 is made up of 15 amino acids.

The genes are TRBV7-8 and TRBJ1-1; TRBD1 matches at 8 bases. The J segment lost 1 base and the V segment lost 8 bases, leaving 6 bases of the junction unmatched. The CDR3 sequence is 14 residues long. Germline-derived CDR1 and CDR2 are SGHVS and FQNEAQ. The CDR3 protein is CASFKGTGNTEAFF. The DNA of the CDR3 is TGTGCCAGCTTCAAAGGGACAGGGAACACTGAAGCTTTCTTT. Combining the CDR3 with reference TRBV7-8 and TRBJ1-1 gives the whole variable domain GAGVSQSPRYKVAKRGQDVALRCDPISGHVSLFWYQQALGQGPEFLTYFQNEAQLDKSGLPSDRFFAERPEGSVSTLKIQRTQQEDSAVYLCASFKGTGNTEAFFGQGTRLTVV.

This chain joins TRBV12-5 and TRBJ1-2; D possibly corresponds to TRBD1 (5 bases). Trimming pared 0 bases from V and 9 bases from J, leaving 14 bases between. The CDR3 contains 14 residues. Per germline, CDR1 LGHNT and CDR2 FRNRAP. CDR3 in DNA: TGTGCTAGTGGTTTGGTGGAAGGGGCGCGTAGCTACACCTTC. This codes for CASGLVEGARSYTF.

The chain couples TRBV6-2 or TRBV6-3 to TRBJ2-3; TRBD2 agrees at 11 bases. The J segment lost 3 bases and the V segment lost 3 bases, leaving 5 bases of the junction unmatched. This CDR3 has 16 residues. Per germline, CDR1 MNHEY and CDR2 SVGEGT. CDR3 sequence reads: CASSYIAGGFTDTQYF. The CDR3 nucleotides read TGTGCCAGCAGTTATATAGCGGGGGGGTTTACAGATACGCAGTATTTT.

V is TRBV27 and J is TRBJ2-3; 10 bases match TRBD2. Unmatched junction bases numbered 2, after V lost 4 bases and J lost 1 base. The CDR3 runs to 15 residues. The germline V gene has CDR1 MNHEY and CDR2 SMNVEV (reference sequence). The CDR3: CASSSGTSGTDTQYF. The CDR3 bases are TGTGCCAGCAGTTCTGGGACTAGCGGCACAGATACGCAGTATTTT.

The chain couples TRBV10-3 to TRBJ2-7; weak D call: TRBD1 (7 bases). Trimming took off 9 bases at V and 3 bases at J, with 15 bases between the two ends. Germline V gives CDR1 ENHRY, CDR2 SYGVKD. This CDR3 comprises 13 residues. The CDR3 loop reads CAMNRGLGYEQYF. Here the CDR3 DNA reads TGTGCCATGAACAGGGGACTGGGCTACGAGCAGTACTTC.